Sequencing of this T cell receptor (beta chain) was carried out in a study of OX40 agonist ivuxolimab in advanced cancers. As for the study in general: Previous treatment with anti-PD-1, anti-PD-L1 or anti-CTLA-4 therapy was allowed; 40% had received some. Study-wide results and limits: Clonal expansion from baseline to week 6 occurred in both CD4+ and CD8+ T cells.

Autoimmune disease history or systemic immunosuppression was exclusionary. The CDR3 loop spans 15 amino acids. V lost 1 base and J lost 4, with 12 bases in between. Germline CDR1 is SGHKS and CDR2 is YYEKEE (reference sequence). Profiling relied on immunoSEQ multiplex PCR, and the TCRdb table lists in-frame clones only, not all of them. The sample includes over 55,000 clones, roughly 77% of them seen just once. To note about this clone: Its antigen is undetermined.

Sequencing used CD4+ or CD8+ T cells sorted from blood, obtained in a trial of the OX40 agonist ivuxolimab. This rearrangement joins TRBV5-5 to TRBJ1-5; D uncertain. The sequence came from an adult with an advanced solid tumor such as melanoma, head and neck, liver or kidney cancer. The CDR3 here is CASSLWGGSNQPQHF. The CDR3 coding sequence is TGTGCCAGCAGCTTGTGGGGTGGTTCTAATCAGCCCCAGCATTTT.